This TCR beta chain was identified during a study of beta chain features in type 1 diabetes. Broader study findings: People with Type 1 diabetes carried modestly yet significantly shorter TCRB CDR3s in all four CD4+ subsets.

On this clone itself: Its specificity is not known.

This CDR3 spans 12 amino acids. Germline-derived CDR1 and CDR2 are LNHDA and SQIVND (reference sequence). The ends lost 4 bases at V and 12 bases at J; junction bases unmatched: 8. Sampling consisted of one heparinised blood draw per donor, averaging approximately 100 mL. Purity above 95% was achieved in all sorted populations. Reverse transcription of all isolated RNA meant that expressed TCRB transcripts were sequenced. Here immunoSEQ multiplex PCR was the method, and the copy in TCRdb shows in-frame clones only, minus some. The sample records 350,000 to 400,000 clones, around 15% being singletons. The rearrangement uses TRBV19 and TRBJ2-5; 7 bases are shared with TRBD1. The sequenced sample was naive CD4+ T cells from blood. This clonotype originated in a woman in her late teens or twenties in good health. As DNA, the CDR3 is TGTGCCAGTAGTACGTGGGACAGCGCAAAGTACTTC. Its translation is CASSTWDSAKYF.